What follows are 9 T cell receptor beta chains derived from one specimen sequenced in a study of regulatory T cells. The study, taken as a whole, reports: In CD3G-deficient patients, conventional CD4+ T cells were enriched for hydrophobic CDR3 residues at positions 6 and 7.

No cognate antigen is known for these TCRs. Primers: 52 TRBV forward and 13 TRBJ reverse. The method was immunoSEQ multiplex PCR; TCRdb's version includes in-frame clones alone and lacks a portion of them. The sample has around 29,000 clones; 85% to 95% are singletons. Material: conventional CD4+ T cells sorted from blood. All receptors derive from a person aged 18-29 years with CD3G deficiency.

This chain's CDR3 is CASRPEPTGANVLTF. As DNA, the CDR3 is TGCGCCAGCAGGCCCGAGCCCACTGGGGCCAACGTCCTGACTTTC. The chain uses TRBV5-1 and TRBJ2-6; D gene unclear. The ends were cut back, 5 bases at V and 2 bases at J, with 11 bases in the middle. From germline, CDR1 is SGHRS and CDR2 YFSETQ. The CDR3 length is 15 residues.

Here the CDR3 DNA reads TGTGCCAGCAGCTTCGGGGGGAGGGCCTCGGGGAATGAGCAGTTCTTC. This codes for CASSFGGRASGNEQFF. The gene calls are TRBV7-9 and TRBJ2-1; 7 nucleotides match TRBD2. The CDR3 runs 16 residues. Germline V gene sequence: CDR1 SEHNR, CDR2 FQNEAQ (reference sequence). V dropped 3 bases and J dropped 7; count of bases not matched to a gene: 12. The full variable domain, rest sourced from reference TRBV7-9 and TRBJ2-1, is DTGVSQNPRHKITKRGQNVTFRCDPISEHNRLYWYRQTLGQGPEFLTYFQNEAQLEKSRLLSDRFSAERPKGSFSTLEIQRTEQGDSAMYLCASSFGGRASGNEQFFGPGTRLTVL.

The CDR3 protein is CASSFDFGTAIYEQYF. Written as DNA, the CDR3 is TGTGCCAGCAGCTTTGATTTCGGGACGGCCATCTACGAGCAGTACTTC. V and J are TRBV5-5 and TRBJ2-7, with D perhaps given as TRBD1 or TRBD2 (5 bases each). V was clipped by 2 bases and J by 3 bases, with 18 bases between them. The CDR3 consists of 16 residues. The germline V gene has CDR1 SGHKS and CDR2 YYEKEE (reference sequence).

The V gene is TRBV9, the J gene TRBJ2-7; TRBD1 matches 7 bases. Germline-derived CDR1 and CDR2 are SGDLS and YYNGEE. This CDR3 has 15 amino acids. V lost 3 bases and J lost 4; bases outside the gene matches: 10. CDR3 protein: CASSASLGTAYEQYF. The CDR3 region has the DNA TGTGCCAGCAGCGCAAGCCTCGGGACAGCATACGAGCAGTACTTC.

The rearrangement uses TRBV19 and TRBJ2-3; D gene uncertain. The CDR3 consists of 13 residues. Germline CDR1 LNHDA, CDR2 SQIVND (reference sequence). V lost 6 bases and J lost 3, with 10 bases in between. The CDR3 DNA reads as TGTGCCAGTAGCCCTGGACGTACAGATACGCAGTATTTT. This encodes CASSPGRTDTQYF.

The chain recombines TRBV7-8 with TRBJ1-4, with D possibly matching TRBD1 (6 bases). CDR1 is SGHVS and CDR2 is FQNEAQ in the germline V gene. Trimming pared 4 bases from V and 3 bases from J, leaving 21 bases between. The CDR3 is 18 amino acids. In nucleotides, the CDR3 is TGTGCCAGCAGCTCAAAACCTAAGGGGGGCGACTCTAATGAAAAACTGTTTTTT. Protein sequence: CASSSKPKGGDSNEKLFF.

This chain uses TRBV7-2 with TRBJ1-2, with D hard to call. The CDR3 extends over 11 amino acids. V dropped 7 bases and J dropped 5 bases, with 8 bases sitting between them. CDR1 is SGHTA, CDR2 FQGNSA, per germline. CDR3 amino acids: CASNVQYGYTF. CDR3 DNA: TGTGCCAGCAACGTCCAATATGGCTACACCTTC.

The chain has TRBV5-1 and TRBJ2-1, with D possibly TRBD2 on 6 matching bases. The CDR3 spans 14 residues. Trimming took off 1 base at V and 9 bases at J, with 14 bases between the two ends. Germline values: CDR1 SGHRS, CDR2 YFSETQ. This CDR3 is CASSLSGSGGEQFF. CDR3 nucleotide sequence: TGCGCCAGCAGCTTGAGCGGGTCCGGCGGTGAGCAGTTCTTC.

The chain joins TRBV18 to TRBJ2-3; D is perhaps TRBD2 (6 bases). The CDR3 extends over 16 amino acids. Per germline, CDR1 KGHSH and CDR2 LQKENI. V lost 2 bases, J lost 5 bases, and 17 bases lay in between. The CDR3 DNA is TGTGCCAGCTCACCAGGGGTCGGGAGCCGGGGAGATACGCAGTATTTT. Translated, it gives CASSPGVGSRGDTQYF.